The rows below give T cell receptor beta chains drawn from one sample of a study of T cell responses to AZD1222 COVID-19 vaccine. Libraries were prepared by immunoSEQ multiplex PCR; TCRdb keeps only in-frame clonotypes and omits some of them. The data show 130,000 or so clones, roughly 88% seen once. This material consisted of peripheral blood, taken 28 days after the second AZD1222 dose. Receptors were obtained from an adult who received the AZD1222 COVID-19 vaccine. Each CDR3 is given with its conserved first and last residue. D genes are given only for firm matches. A row's size may be missing; if present it is once, few, many or a size class.

j_call clone_size v_call d_call cdr3_nt cdr3_aa
TRBJ1-2 NA TRBV18 NA TGTGCCAGCTCACTTTTCCTTCGGGCTGAGTCCGGTGGCTACACCTTC CASSLFLRAESGGYTF
TRBJ1-2 NA TRBV10-3 NA TGTGCCATAGCGGGACACACTAACTATGGCTACACCTTC CAIAGHTNYGYTF
TRBJ2-1 NA TRBV5-3 NA TGTGCCAGAAGCCCACCTCCGAACAGGGTGGCCTACAATGAGCAGTTCTTC CARSPPPNRVAYNEQFF
TRBJ2-3 NA TRBV7-2 TRBD2 TGTGCCAGCAGCTTATCTCTTCTCGGGAGGCGAGATACGCAGTATTTT CASSLSLLGRRDTQYF
TRBJ2-7 few TRBV28 TRBD2 TGTGCCAGCAGCCCCGGGACTAGACCCCGGGAGAAAGAGCAGTACTTC CASSPGTRPREKEQYF
TRBJ2-1 once TRBV28 NA TGTGCCAGCAGTCCGGACAGTTACTCCTACAATGAGCAGTTCTTC CASSPDSYSYNEQFF
TRBJ2-3 NA TRBV20-1 TRBD2 TGCAGTGCTAGTAGGGACGGGAGGGTCACAGATACGCAGTATTTT CSASRDGRVTDTQYF
TRBJ2-5 NA TRBV7-8 TRBD2 TGTGCCAGCAGCTGGGGGACTAGCGCCGAAGAGACCCAGTACTTC CASSWGTSAEETQYF
TRBJ1-2 NA TRBV30 NA TGTGCCTGGGGTTTTTACGGACGGTACTATGGCTACACCTTC CAWGFYGRYYGYTF
TRBJ2-3 once TRBV5-5 NA TGTGCCAGCAGCCCCGGCGTAAGCACAGATACGCAGTATTTT CASSPGVSTDTQYF
TRBJ1-5 NA TRBV19 NA TGTGCCAGTAGTATCTATAGTCGGGGAGGTCGGGGCAATCAGCCCCAGCATTTT CASSIYSRGGRGNQPQHF
TRBJ1-5 NA TRBV7-9 TRBD1 TGTGCCAGCAGCTTACAGGGGGACCAGCCCCAGCATTTT CASSLQGDQPQHF
TRBJ2-7 NA TRBV7-9 NA TGTGCCAGCAGCCCCCGTACGGGACAAGGGGGTCTCGAGCAGTACTTC CASSPRTGQGGLEQYF
TRBJ2-2 NA TRBV4-2 NA TGTGCCAGCAGCCAAGACATCGGGAGTAACACCGGGGAGCTGTTTTTT CASSQDIGSNTGELFF
TRBJ1-4 once TRBV27 TRBD1 TGTGCCAGCAGTTTGAACAGGGGGCTAGTTGCTACTAATGAAAAACTGTTTTTT CASSLNRGLVATNEKLFF
TRBJ2-2 NA TRBV27 TRBD1 TGTGCCAGCAGAGGACAGGGGGGAACCGGGGAGCTGTTTTTT CASRGQGGTGELFF
TRBJ2-2 NA TRBV9 NA TGTGCCAGCAGCCTGAGGGGTGGGGAGCTGTTTTTT CASSLRGGELFF
TRBJ2-7 NA TRBV24-1 TRBD1 TGTGCCACCAGTGAGTCCGGGACAGGGGGTTTCTACGAGCAGTACTTC CATSESGTGGFYEQYF
TRBJ2-7 once TRBV5-4 TRBD1 TGTGCCAGCAGCTTGGTACAGGGGACCCCCTACGAGCAGTACTTC CASSLVQGTPYEQYF
TRBJ1-5 NA TRBV20-1 NA TGCAGTGCTAGTCCCAGTAGCAATCAGCCCCAGCATTTT CSASPSSNQPQHF
TRBJ1-1 NA TRBV2 TRBD1 TGTGCCAGCAGTACCGACAGGGGCGTGGCGGCGCAAGCTTTCTTT CASSTDRGVAAQAFF
TRBJ2-1 NA TRBV7-3 TRBD1 TGTGCCAGCAGCTTAACCGGGACAGCCAACAATGAGCAGTTCTTC CASSLTGTANNEQFF
TRBJ2-7 NA TRBV12-3/TRBV12-4 NA TGTGCCAGCAGTTTGGCCAGGGGCTACGAGCAGTACTTC CASSLARGYEQYF
TRBJ1-3 NA TRBV6-6 NA TGTGCCAGCAGCCAGGGAGGCGGAAACACCATATATTTT CASSQGGGNTIYF
TRBJ1-2 NA TRBV9 NA TGTGCCAGCAGCGTAGATCAGGACTATGGCTACACCTTC CASSVDQDYGYTF
TRBJ2-7 NA TRBV7-9 TRBD1 TGTGCCAGCAGCCTTGGACAGGGACGGTACTTC CASSLGQGRYF
TRBJ1-1 NA TRBV2 NA TGTGCCAGCAGTCTGGGGTTGGGGACTGAAGCTTTCTTT CASSLGLGTEAFF
TRBJ2-2 NA TRBV5-1 TRBD2 TGCGCCAGCAGCTTTGAACCGGGACTAAACACCGGGGAGCTGTTTTTT CASSFEPGLNTGELFF
TRBJ1-1 NA TRBV5-4 TRBD1 TGTGCCAGCAGCACGGACAGGGGTAACCTCCCGAACACTGAAGCTTTCTTT CASSTDRGNLPNTEAFF
TRBJ1-2 NA TRBV27 NA TGTGCCAGCAGTTCTATTCAGGGCAGGGGAGTGCTTGGCTACACCTTC CASSSIQGRGVLGYTF
TRBJ2-2 NA TRBV11-2 NA TGTGCCAGCATCCCGGGCGGGCCACACACCGGGGAGCTGTTTTTT CASIPGGPHTGELFF
TRBJ2-3 NA TRBV10-3 TRBD1 TGTGCCATCAGTACAGGGGCAGATACGCAGTATTTT CAISTGADTQYF
TRBJ1-1 NA TRBV20-1 NA TGCAGTGCCCGCCAGGCCACTGAAGCTTTCTTT CSARQATEAFF
TRBJ2-2 once TRBV9 NA TGTGCCAGCAGCGGGCCGAACACCGGGGAGCTGTTTTTT CASSGPNTGELFF
TRBJ1-5 NA TRBV9 NA TGTGCCAGCAGCGTAGAAGGGGGAGGCCAGCCCCAGCATTTT CASSVEGGGQPQHF
TRBJ1-5 once TRBV9 NA TGTGCCAGCAGCGGCGAACCGCACAATCAGCCCCAGCATTTT CASSGEPHNQPQHF